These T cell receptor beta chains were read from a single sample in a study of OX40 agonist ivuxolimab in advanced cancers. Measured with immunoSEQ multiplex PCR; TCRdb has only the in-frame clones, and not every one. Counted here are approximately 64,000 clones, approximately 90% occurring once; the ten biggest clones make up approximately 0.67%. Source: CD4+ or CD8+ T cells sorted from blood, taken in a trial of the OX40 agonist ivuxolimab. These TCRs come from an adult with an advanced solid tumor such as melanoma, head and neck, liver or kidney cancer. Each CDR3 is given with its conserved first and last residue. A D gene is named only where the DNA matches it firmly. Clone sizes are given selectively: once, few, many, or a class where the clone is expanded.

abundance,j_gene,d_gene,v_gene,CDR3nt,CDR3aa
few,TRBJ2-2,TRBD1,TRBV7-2,TGTGCCAGCAGCTTGGGGGACAGGGGGCGTGGGGAGCTGTTTTTT,CASSLGDRGRGELFF
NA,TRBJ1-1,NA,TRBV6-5,TGTGCCAGCACCAGTAGTGTGGGCACTGAAGCTTTCTTT,CASTSSVGTEAFF
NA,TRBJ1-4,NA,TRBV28,TGTGCCAGCACAGTGCCCGGAGCTGAAAAACTGTTTTTT,CASTVPGAEKLFF
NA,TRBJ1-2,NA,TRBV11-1,TGTGCCAGCAGCACTGGACAGCAATTTAACTATGGCTACACCTTC,CASSTGQQFNYGYTF
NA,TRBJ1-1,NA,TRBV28,TGTGCCAGTGTAGAGGGAACCCAAGCTTTCTTT,CASVEGTQAFF
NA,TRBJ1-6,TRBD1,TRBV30,TGTGCCTGGAGTAAGGACAGGGTCAATTCACCCCTCCACTTT,CAWSKDRVNSPLHF
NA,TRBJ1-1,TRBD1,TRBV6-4,TGTGCCAGCAGTGAATCTACAGGGGGCTCGAACACTGAAGCTTTCTTT,CASSESTGGSNTEAFF
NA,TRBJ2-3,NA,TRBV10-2,TGCGCCAGCAGTGATGTAGCCGTCACAGATACGCAGTATTTT,CASSDVAVTDTQYF
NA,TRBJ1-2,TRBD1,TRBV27,TGTGCCAGCAGCACCGGGACAGGGACCTATGGCTACACCTTC,CASSTGTGTYGYTF
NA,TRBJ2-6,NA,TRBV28,TGTGCCAGCAGTTTAGGTGTAGCTGGGGCCAACGTCCTGACTTTC,CASSLGVAGANVLTF
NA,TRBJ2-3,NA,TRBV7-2,TGTGCCAGCAGCTCCTCCTCGGCCACAGATACGCAGTATTTT,CASSSSSATDTQYF
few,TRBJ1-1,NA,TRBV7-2,TGTGCCAGCAGCTTATTTGCGACGGGCTATGAAGCTTTCTTT,CASSLFATGYEAFF
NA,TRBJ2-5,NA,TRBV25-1,TGTGCCAGCAGTGTTATGGGAAGGGGAGAGACCCAGTACTTC,CASSVMGRGETQYF
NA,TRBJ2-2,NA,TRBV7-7,TGTGCTAGCAGCCCGGCGGGGCGGGGCGGGGAGCTGTTTTTT,CASSPAGRGGELFF
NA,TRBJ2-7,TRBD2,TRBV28,TGTGCCAGCAGTTTTAGCGGGACCTCCTACGAGCAGTACTTC,CASSFSGTSYEQYF
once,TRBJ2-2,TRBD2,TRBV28,TGTGCCAGCAGCCCTAGCGGGAGAGGTAACACCGGGGAGCTGTTTTTT,CASSPSGRGNTGELFF
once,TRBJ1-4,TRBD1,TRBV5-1,TGCGCCAGCAGCCTTCAACCGGGACAGGGTAATGAAAAACTGTTTTTT,CASSLQPGQGNEKLFF
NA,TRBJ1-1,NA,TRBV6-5,TGTGCCAGCAGGACGGGTAAAGAAACTGAAGCTTTCTTT,CASRTGKETEAFF
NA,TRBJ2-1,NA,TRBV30,TGTGCCTGGAGTGCCTTCCGGAATGAGCAGTTCTTC,CAWSAFRNEQFF
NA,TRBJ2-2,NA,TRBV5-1,TGCGCCAGCAGCTTGGAAGAGGGATCCGGGGAGCTGTTTTTT,CASSLEEGSGELFF
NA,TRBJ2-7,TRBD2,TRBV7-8,TGTGCCAGCAGCTTAGTAGCGGGAGCCGACGAGCAGTACTTC,CASSLVAGADEQYF
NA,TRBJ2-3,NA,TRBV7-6,TGTGCCAGCAGCTCTGCCCTAACCTCTTATACGCAGTATTTT,CASSSALTSYTQYF
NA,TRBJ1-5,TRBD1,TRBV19,TGTGCCAGTAGTACTCGGACAGGTTTTCAGCCCCAGCATTTT,CASSTRTGFQPQHF
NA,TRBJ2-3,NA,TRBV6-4,TGTGCCAGCAGTGAGCTGTCCCCCCCAGATACGCAGTATTTT,CASSELSPPDTQYF
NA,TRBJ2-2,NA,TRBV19,TGTGCCAGTAGTATAGCCCGAAGTAACACCGGGGAGCTGTTTTTT,CASSIARSNTGELFF
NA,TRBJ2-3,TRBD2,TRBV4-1,TGCGCCAGCAGGGGGGGAGGGCCAGTAGATACGCAGTATTTT,CASRGGGPVDTQYF
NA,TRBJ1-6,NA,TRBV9,TGTGCCAGCAGCCCAAGGGGTGCAGGGGCATCACCCCTCCACTTT,CASSPRGAGASPLHF
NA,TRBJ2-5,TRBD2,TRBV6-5,TGTGCCAGCAGTTGGTCACCTGGACTAGCGGGAGAGACCCAGTACTTC,CASSWSPGLAGETQYF
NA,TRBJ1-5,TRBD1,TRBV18,TGTGCCAGCTCATCCGGGACAGGAGGAGGTCAGCCCCAGCATTTT,CASSSGTGGGQPQHF
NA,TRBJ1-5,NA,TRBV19,TGTGCCAGTAGTACCACCGGGACCTTAGCGCCCCAGCATTTT,CASSTTGTLAPQHF
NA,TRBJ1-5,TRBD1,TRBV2,TGTGCCAGCGAGGGGAGGGGGCACAATCAGCCCCAGCATTTT,CASEGRGHNQPQHF
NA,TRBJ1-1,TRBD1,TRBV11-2,TGTGCCAGCAGCCCAACTACCGGGACAGCGGCTTTCTTT,CASSPTTGTAAFF
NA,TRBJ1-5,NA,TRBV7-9,TGTGCCAGCAGCTTAGGGACTACCTCTATAGGGCAGCCCCAGCATTTT,CASSLGTTSIGQPQHF
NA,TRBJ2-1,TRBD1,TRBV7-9,TGTGCCAGCAGCTTAGGCAGGGGGCTATACAATGAGCAGTTCTTC,CASSLGRGLYNEQFF
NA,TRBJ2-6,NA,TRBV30,TGTGCCTGGTTGACGACAGGAGCCAACGTCCTGACTTTC,CAWLTTGANVLTF
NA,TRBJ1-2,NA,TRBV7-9,TGTGCCAGCAGCCCGGGGCGGGGCTACACCTTC,CASSPGRGYTF
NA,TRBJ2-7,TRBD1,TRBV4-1,TGCGCCAGCAGCCAGGTCCGGGACAGGGGTCACGAGCAGTACTTC,CASSQVRDRGHEQYF
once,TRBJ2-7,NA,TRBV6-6,TGTGCCAGCAGTTACTCCTGGCAGGGTTACGAGCAGTACTTC,CASSYSWQGYEQYF
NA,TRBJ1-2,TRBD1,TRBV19,TGTGCCAGTTCCCTCCGGGACAGGGCACATGGCTACACCTTC,CASSLRDRAHGYTF
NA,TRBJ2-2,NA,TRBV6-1,TGTGCCAGCAGTGAAGTAGGAGACACCGGGGAGCTGTTTTTT,CASSEVGDTGELFF
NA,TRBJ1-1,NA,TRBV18,TGTGCCAGCTCACCAAACAGTATCATGAACACTGAAGCTTTCTTT,CASSPNSIMNTEAFF
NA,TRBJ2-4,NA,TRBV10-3,TGTGCCATCGCCGCCGAGGGGGGCACTAACATTCAGTACTTC,CAIAAEGGTNIQYF
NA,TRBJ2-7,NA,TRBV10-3,TGTGCCTCCAGTCGACCCGGTGGGACCTACGAGCAGTACTTC,CASSRPGGTYEQYF
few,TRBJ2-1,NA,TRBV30,TGTGCCTGGAGTGTACGGGCTAAGGGGCAGTTCTTC,CAWSVRAKGQFF
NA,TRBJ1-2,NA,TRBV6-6,TGTGCCAGCAGTTCCTCGACCGGTGGCTACACCTTC,CASSSSTGGYTF
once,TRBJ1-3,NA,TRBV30,TGTGCCTGGAGTGTAGGGGACTCCTCTGGAAACACCATATATTTT,CAWSVGDSSGNTIYF
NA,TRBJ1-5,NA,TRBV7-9,TGTGCCAGCAGCGGCCGGGATCAGCCCCAGCATTTT,CASSGRDQPQHF
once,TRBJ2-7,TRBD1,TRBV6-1,TGTGCCAGCAGACCTGACAGGGACTACGAGCAGTACTTC,CASRPDRDYEQYF
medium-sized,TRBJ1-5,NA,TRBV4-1,TGCGCCAGCAGTCCGTCTCCGGGACTCCATCAGCCCCAGCATTTT,CASSPSPGLHQPQHF
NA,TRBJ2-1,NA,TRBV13,TGTGCCTGCTATCCCATGGGGGAGCCCTACAATGAGCAGTTCTTC,CACYPMGEPYNEQFF
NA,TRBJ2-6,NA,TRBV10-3,TGTGCCATCAGTGAGTCGGCGGTTAGGAACGGGGCCAACGTCCTGACTTTC,CAISESAVRNGANVLTF
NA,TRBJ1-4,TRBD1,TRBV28,TGTGCCAGCAGTAGCCACAGGGGTTCCAGTGAAAAACTGTTTTTT,CASSSHRGSSEKLFF
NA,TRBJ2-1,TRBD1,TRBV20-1,TGCAGTGCCGACAGGGCGAATGAGCAGTTCTTC,CSADRANEQFF